These T cell receptor beta chains were read from a single sample in a study of shared clonotypes between healthy human individuals. Sequenced by immunoSEQ multiplex PCR; TCRdb stores in-frame clones only, minus some. The data show some 2 million clones, 95% seen once. The sample comprised naive CD4+ T cells sorted from blood. Every receptor here comes from a man aged 18 to 29 in good health. CDR3s leave out the opening cysteine and the closing phenylalanine or tryptophan. The D gene is left open where the match is weak.

TRBV7-9	TRBJ2-5	.	ASSPSGGETQY
TRBV5-1	TRBJ1-1	.	ASSLVLQAGTEAF
TRBV27	TRBJ1-1	.	ASRDRENTEAF
TRBV10-1	TRBJ1-5	.	ASSESGNQPQH
TRBV5-1	TRBJ2-5	.	ASSLRQQQETQY
TRBV7-9	TRBJ1-1	.	ASSLVSLGDPNTEAF
TRBV19	TRBJ2-3	.	ASSPEGTDTQY
TRBV30	TRBJ1-4	.	AWGTGGSWEKLF
TRBV18	TRBJ2-7	.	ASSPLGYEQY
TRBV11-2	TRBJ1-2	TRBD1	ASSPGQGNYGYT
TRBV5-4	TRBJ2-3	TRBD2	ASSWFSGSSTDTQY
TRBV11-2	TRBJ2-5	.	ASSLDGGKGTQY
TRBV28	TRBJ1-2	.	ASKSSSGNYGYT
TRBV30	TRBJ2-7	TRBD2	AWSGLAGYEQY
TRBV7-9	TRBJ2-2	.	ASSLVGAGELF
TRBV6-6	TRBJ2-1	TRBD2	ASSYSKAGGPNEQF
TRBV2	TRBJ1-5	.	ASKWTSNQPQH
TRBV25-1	TRBJ2-5	.	ASRETQETQY
TRBV6-1	TRBJ2-1	.	ASNRLSNEQF
TRBV27	TRBJ2-7	.	ASSAYTSTYDYEQY
TRBV10-3	TRBJ1-3	.	AISDGVPSGNTIY
TRBV10-3	TRBJ1-2	.	AISGGGDYGYT
TRBV2	TRBJ2-7	.	ASSPQGTYEQY
TRBV27	TRBJ1-1	.	ASSHEPGWENTEAF
TRBV6-7	TRBJ2-7	.	ASHDTDSSYEQY